This TCR beta chain appears in the sequencing data of a study of blood T cell repertoires in COVID-19. The method was immunoSEQ multiplex PCR; TCRdb's version includes in-frame clones alone and lacks a portion of them. The sample shows around 320,000 clones, roughly 90% of them seen only once. CDR1 is MNHEY, CDR2 SMNVEV, per germline (reference sequence). V lost 6 bases to trimming and J lost 4 bases; unmatched junction nucleotides: 17. The CDR3 has 17 amino acids. This clonotype was obtained from a woman under 30 with acute COVID-19. Input material: PBMCs or T cells enriched from blood (not recorded which). The V and J genes are TRBV27 and TRBJ1-2; 7 bases agree with TRBD1. CDR3 in DNA: TGTGCCAGCAGCCGATGGACAGGAAGTGGGGCCTCCTATGGCTACACCTTC. Translation gives CASSRWTGSGASYGYTF.